This T cell receptor beta chain was recovered during a study of blood T cell repertoires in COVID-19. The table came from immunoSEQ multiplex PCR; TCRdb's copy has only in-frame clones and leaves some out. The data hold tens of thousands of clones, with about 74% observed a single time. The V gene's germline CDR1 is LNHDA and CDR2 SQIVND (reference sequence). This CDR3 has 15 amino acids. V lost 7 bases to trimming and J lost 7 bases, with 17 bases between them. This chain uses TRBV19 with TRBJ1-6; weak D call: TRBD1 (6 bases). Material: peripheral blood. The TCR originated in a human donor with acute or convalescent COVID-19. The donor label of this sample is uncertain. The CDR3: CASTTRDTRNSPLHF. In DNA, the CDR3 is TGTGCCAGTACCACCCGGGACACCAGAAATTCACCCCTCCACTTT.